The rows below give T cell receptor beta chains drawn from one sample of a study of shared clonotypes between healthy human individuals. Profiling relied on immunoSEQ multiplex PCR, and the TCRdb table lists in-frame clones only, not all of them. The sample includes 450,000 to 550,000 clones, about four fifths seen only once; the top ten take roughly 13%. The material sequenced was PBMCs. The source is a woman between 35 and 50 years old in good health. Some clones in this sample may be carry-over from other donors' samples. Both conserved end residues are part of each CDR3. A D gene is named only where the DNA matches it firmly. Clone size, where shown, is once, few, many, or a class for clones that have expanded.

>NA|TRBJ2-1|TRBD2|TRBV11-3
TGTGCCAGCAGCTTAGGCCTAGCGGGTGGAAATGAGCAGTTCTTC
CASSLGLAGGNEQFF
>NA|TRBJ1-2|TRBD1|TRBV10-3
TGTGCCATGGTAAGAGGACAGGGAGATAATGGCTACACCTTC
CAMVRGQGDNGYTF
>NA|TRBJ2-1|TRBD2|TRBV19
TGTGCCAGTAGTATTCGACTAGCGGGAGCCTACAATGAGCAGTTCTTC
CASSIRLAGAYNEQFF
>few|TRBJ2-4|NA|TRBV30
TGTGCCTGGAGTGATGGGCGCCAGGGGGCCAAAAACATTCAGTACTTC
CAWSDGRQGAKNIQYF
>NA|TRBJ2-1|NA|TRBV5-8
TGTGCCAGCAGCAACCGACAGCCCAGCTCCTACAATGAGCAGTTCTTC
CASSNRQPSSYNEQFF
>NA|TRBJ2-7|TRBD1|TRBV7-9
TGTGCCAGCAGCTCGGACAGGGGAACTTACGAGCAGTACTTC
CASSSDRGTYEQYF
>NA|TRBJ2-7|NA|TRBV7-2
TGTGCCAGCAGCCCGAGTGGGGTTTCGGGCGCGTACTTC
CASSPSGVSGAYF
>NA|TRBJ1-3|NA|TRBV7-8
TGTGCCAGCAGCTTAGATGGAGTAGAGAACACCATATATTTT
CASSLDGVENTIYF
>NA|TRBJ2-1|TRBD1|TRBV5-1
TGCGCCAGCAGGCCGCCGGGACAGGGAATAGGCAATGAGCAGTTCTTC
CASRPPGQGIGNEQFF
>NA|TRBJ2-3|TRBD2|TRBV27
TGTGCCAGCAGTCCACAGAGGACTAGTCTAAGCACAGATACGCAGTATTTT
CASSPQRTSLSTDTQYF
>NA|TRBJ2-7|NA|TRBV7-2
TGTGCCAGCAGCCAAGACGGGACATCCTCCTACGAGCAGTACTTC
CASSQDGTSSYEQYF
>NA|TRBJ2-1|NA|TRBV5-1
TGCGCCAGCAGCTTGGTCCTCGGCCAAGGCGAGCAGTTCTTC
CASSLVLGQGEQFF
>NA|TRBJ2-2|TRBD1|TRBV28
TGTGCCAGCAGTTTTTCCAGGGGGTACACCGGGGAGCTGTTTTTT
CASSFSRGYTGELFF
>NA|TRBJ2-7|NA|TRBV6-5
TGTGCCAGCAGCAGACCTGGGACCTACGAGCAGTACTTC
CASSRPGTYEQYF
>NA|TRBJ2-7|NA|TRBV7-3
TGTGCCAGCAGCTTAAGTGCTGGACTGTCCTACGAGCAGTACTTC
CASSLSAGLSYEQYF
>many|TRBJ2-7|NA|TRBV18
TGTGCCAGCTCCCCTGAAAGGGCCCCCTCCTACGAGCAGTACTTC
CASSPERAPSYEQYF
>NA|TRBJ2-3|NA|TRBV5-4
TGTGCCAGCAGCTTAACAGGGGAGGAAGATACGCAGTATTTT
CASSLTGEEDTQYF
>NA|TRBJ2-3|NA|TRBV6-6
TGTGCCAGCAGTAGGGAGAGCCCCGATACGCAGTATTTT
CASSRESPDTQYF
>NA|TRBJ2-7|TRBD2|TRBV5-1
TGCGCCAGCAGCTCATCCCTGGCGGGAGGGTTCTACGAGCAGTACTTC
CASSSSLAGGFYEQYF
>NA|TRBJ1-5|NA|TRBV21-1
TGTGCCAGCAGCAAAGAAGGAGGGACAGAAACTAGCAATCAGCCCCAGCATTTT
CASSKEGGTETSNQPQHF
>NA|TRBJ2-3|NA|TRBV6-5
TGTGCCAGCAGTTCTAGCACAGATACGCAGTATTTT
CASSSSTDTQYF
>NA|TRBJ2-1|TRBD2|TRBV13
TGTGCCAGCACTAGCGGGAGAGACGAAATACCCTATGAGCAGTTCTTC
CASTSGRDEIPYEQFF
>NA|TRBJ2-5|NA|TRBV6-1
TGTGCCAGCAGTGTAGGGCAGGTGGTTGAGACCCAGTACTTC
CASSVGQVVETQYF
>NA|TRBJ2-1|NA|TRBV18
TGTGCCAGCTCATTACAGGGAATCGGCTCCTACAATGAGCAGTTCTTC
CASSLQGIGSYNEQFF
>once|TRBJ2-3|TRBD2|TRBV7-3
TGTGCCAGCAGCCCCAGACTAGCGGGAGGCACAGATACGCAGTATTTT
CASSPRLAGGTDTQYF
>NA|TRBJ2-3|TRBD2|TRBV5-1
TGCGCCAGCAGACGGTCCCCACTAGCGGGGGACACAGATACGCAGTATTTT
CASRRSPLAGDTDTQYF
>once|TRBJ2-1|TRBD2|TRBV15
TGTGCCACCAGCAGAGATCAGACTAGCGGGGTCGTCTCGGGGCAGTTCTTC
CATSRDQTSGVVSGQFF
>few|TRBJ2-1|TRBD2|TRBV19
TGTGCCAGTAGTATAGTCCTGGGACTAGCGGGAGCGCTTAATGAGCAGTTCTTC
CASSIVLGLAGALNEQFF
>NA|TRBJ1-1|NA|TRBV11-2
TGTGCCAGCAGCTTAATCGGGCAGATTGCGAACACTGAAGCTTTCTTT
CASSLIGQIANTEAFF